This passage covers 8 T cell receptor beta chains from one sample sequenced in a study of blood T cell repertoires in COVID-19. Only in-frame clones appear in the TCRdb table, and some are missing; sequencing was by immunoSEQ multiplex PCR. There are more than 150,000 clones in the sample; around 84% occur only once, and around 7% lies in the top ten. Sample: peripheral blood. The source of these receptors is a man aged 50-59 years with active or convalescent COVID-19.

This clone has just one count. This chain links TRBV10-3 with TRBJ1-1; D uncertain. The germline V gene encodes CDR1 ENHRY and CDR2 SYGVKD. Trimming pared 0 bases from V and 8 bases from J, leaving 7 bases between. The CDR3 loop spans 12 amino acids. The CDR3 nucleotides are TGTGCCATCAGTGAGTCGAGGGTAGAAGCTTTCTTT. Protein sequence: CAISESRVEAFF.

The chain links TRBV24-1 to TRBJ2-3; TRBD2 matches 8 bases. V shed 5 bases, J shed 2 bases, and the junction held 8 bases outside the gene matches. Germline lookup yields CDR1 KGHDR and CDR2 SFDVKD. CDR3 length: 16 amino acids. The DNA for the CDR3 is TGTGCCACCAGTGGGAGCGAGCGGGGGACCACAGATACGCAGTATTTT. Its protein product is CATSGSERGTTDTQYF.

As to this clone: The conserved phenylalanine or tryptophan normally closing the CDR3 is absent here, so this likely arose from a read error. Because the CDR3's place on the DNA is in doubt, the DNA is left out and the CDR3 is given as listed by TCRdb. This sequence joins TRBV3-1 (or the pseudogene TRBV3-2) and TRBJ1-6; TRBD1 is the table's D call and was not checked against the DNA. Germline loops: CDR1 LGHDT, CDR2 YNNKEL (reference sequence). The CDR3 is 14 residues long, ends included. The CDR3 here is CASSQSYRGRTAPL.

The chain joins TRBV5-5 to TRBJ2-1; D possibly corresponds to TRBD1 (5 bases). Germline V gene sequence: CDR1 SGHKS, CDR2 YYEKEE (reference sequence). Trimming removed 3 bases at V and 6 bases at J, with 16 bases between. The CDR3 loop spans 15 amino acids. CDR3 coding DNA: TGTGCCAGCAGCTCGCGAGACAGCTCTCTCAATGAGCAGTTCTTC. Amino acid sequence: CASSSRDSSLNEQFF.

The gene calls are TRBV5-6 and TRBJ1-6, with a possible D match to TRBD1 (6 bases). The CDR3 has 14 residues. The V and J ends lost 4 bases and 7 bases respectively, with 12 bases between them. Germline V CDR1 and CDR2: SGHDT, YYEEEE. The CDR3 DNA follows: TGTGCCAGCAGCCAAACAGGGCTCAATTCACCCCTCCACTTT. Its translation is CASSQTGLNSPLHF.

CDR3 sequence (DNA): TGTGCCAGTAGAGCCCATATCGGGAGCACTGAAGCTTTCTTT. It specifies CASRAHIGSTEAFF. The rearrangement joins TRBV19 to TRBJ1-1; D call uncertain. The CDR3 sequence is 14 residues long. In germline, CDR1 is LNHDA, CDR2 SQIVND (reference sequence). V was trimmed by 6 bases and J by 4 bases, leaving 15 bases between them.

The CDR3 nucleotides read TGTGCCAGCAGCTTAGGGACATACTACGAGCAGTACTTC. It encodes CASSLGTYYEQYF. The chain uses TRBV7-9 and TRBJ2-7; maybe TRBD1 (5 bases). V lost 1 base and J 3 bases, leaving 7 bases between the germline ends. This CDR3 contains 13 residues. Germline assignment: CDR1 SEHNR and CDR2 FQNEAQ (reference sequence).

The chain links TRBV11-2 to TRBJ1-2, with 9 bases identical to TRBD1. V lost 1 base to trimming and J lost 3 bases; unmatched junction nucleotides: 6. The CDR3 loop spans 16 amino acids. CDR1 is SGHAT and CDR2 is FQNNGV in the germline V gene. This CDR3 reads CASSLVTGGRDYGYTF. The CDR3 DNA follows: TGTGCCAGCAGCTTAGTGACAGGGGGACGCGACTATGGCTACACCTTC.